This T cell receptor beta chain was captured by sequencing in a study of neoadjuvant anti-PD-1 for oral cavity cancer. Regarding the study as a whole: PBMC Gini-index clonality exceeded responders' in non-responders post-nivolumab. Higher pretreatment Treg/Th17 ratios tracked higher pretreatment blood clonality.

The repertoire was sequenced with immunoSEQ multiplex PCR; TCRdb's copy has only in-frame clones and lacks some. This sample has about 81,000 clones; approximately 80% occur once, and the top ten carry around 3%. The CDR3 runs to 14 residues. From germline, CDR1 is PRHDT and CDR2 FYEKMQ (reference sequence). The V end lost 0 bases, the J end lost 4 bases, and 8 bases lay between the germline ends. This clone has a single count. Its antigen remains unknown. Sequencing used PBMCs, obtained before nivolumab (anti-PD-1) treatment. The clonotype originates from a person aged 35-80 years with oral cavity squamous cell carcinoma. V is TRBV13 and J is TRBJ2-3; D gene ambiguous. CDR3 coding DNA: TGTGCCAGCAGCTTAGGGCAGCCCCCAGATACGCAGTATTTT. It is translated as CASSLGQPPDTQYF.